This T cell receptor beta chain was retrieved from a study of blood T cell repertoires in COVID-19. Study-level information: The United States, Italy and Spain provided the acute and convalescent COVID-19 samples.

Produced via immunoSEQ multiplex PCR; TCRdb's table is partial and in-frame only. The table includes about 170,000 clones, around 80% detected once. Germline V gene sequence: CDR1 MNHEY, CDR2 SVGEGT. The CDR3 covers 15 residues. The V segment lost 6 bases and the J segment 0 bases; nucleotides outside the gene matches: 7. The source is a woman of 80 years or more with acute or convalescent COVID-19. The specimen was peripheral blood. J is TRBJ2-5 and V is TRBV6-2 or TRBV6-3, with 7 bases lining up with TRBD1. The CDR3 bases are TGTGCCAGCAGCATCGACAGGGTGTACCAAGAGACCCAGTACTTC. This gives the protein CASSIDRVYQETQYF.